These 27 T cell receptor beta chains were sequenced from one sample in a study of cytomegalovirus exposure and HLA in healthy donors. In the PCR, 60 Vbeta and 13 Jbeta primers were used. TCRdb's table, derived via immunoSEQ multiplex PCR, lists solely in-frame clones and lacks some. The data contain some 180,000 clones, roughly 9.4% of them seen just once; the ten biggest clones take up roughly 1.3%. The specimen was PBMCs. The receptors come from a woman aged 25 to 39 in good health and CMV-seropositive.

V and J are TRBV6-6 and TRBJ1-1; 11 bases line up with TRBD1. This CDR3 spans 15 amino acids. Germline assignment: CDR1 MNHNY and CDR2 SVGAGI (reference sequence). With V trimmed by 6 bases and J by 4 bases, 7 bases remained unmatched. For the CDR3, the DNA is TGTGCCAGCAGCCGGACAGGGGGCTTAAGCACTGAAGCTTTCTTT. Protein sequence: CASSRTGGLSTEAFF.

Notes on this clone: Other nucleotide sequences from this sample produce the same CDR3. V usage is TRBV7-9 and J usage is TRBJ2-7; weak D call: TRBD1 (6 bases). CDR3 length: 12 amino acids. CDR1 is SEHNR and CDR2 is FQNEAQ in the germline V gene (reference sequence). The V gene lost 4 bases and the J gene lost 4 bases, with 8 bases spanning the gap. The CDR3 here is CASSYGTYEQYF. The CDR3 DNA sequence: TGTGCCAGCAGCTACGGGACATACGAGCAGTACTTC.

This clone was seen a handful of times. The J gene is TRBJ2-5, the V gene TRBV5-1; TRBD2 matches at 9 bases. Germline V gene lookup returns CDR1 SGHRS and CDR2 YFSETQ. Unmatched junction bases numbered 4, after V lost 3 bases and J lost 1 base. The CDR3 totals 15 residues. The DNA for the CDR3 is TGCGCCAGCAGCTCTCCTAGCGGGGTCCAAGAGACCCAGTACTTC. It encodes CASSSPSGVQETQYF.

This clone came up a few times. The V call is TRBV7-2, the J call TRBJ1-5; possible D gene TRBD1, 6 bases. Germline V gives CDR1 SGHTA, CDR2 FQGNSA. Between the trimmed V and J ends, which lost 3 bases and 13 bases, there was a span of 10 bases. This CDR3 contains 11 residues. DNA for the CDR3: TGTGCCAGCAGCTTCGACAGGACTCAGCATTTT. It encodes CASSFDRTQHF.

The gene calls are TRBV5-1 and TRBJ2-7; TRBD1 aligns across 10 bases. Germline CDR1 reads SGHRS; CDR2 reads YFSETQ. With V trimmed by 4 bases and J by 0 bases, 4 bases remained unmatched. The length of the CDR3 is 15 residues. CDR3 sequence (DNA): TGCGCCAGCAGCCCCCGGACAGGGGGCTCCTACGAGCAGTACTTC. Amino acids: CASSPRTGGSYEQYF.

CDR3 protein: CASSLSGSNEQYF. CDR3 nucleotide sequence: TGCGCCAGCAGCCTTAGCGGGAGTAACGAGCAGTACTTC. The rearrangement joins TRBV10-2 to TRBJ2-7; 9 bases agree with TRBD2. Trimming removed 6 bases from V and 5 bases from J; junction bases left unmatched: 5. The germline V gene encodes CDR1 WSHSY and CDR2 SAAADI. The CDR3 length is 13 residues.

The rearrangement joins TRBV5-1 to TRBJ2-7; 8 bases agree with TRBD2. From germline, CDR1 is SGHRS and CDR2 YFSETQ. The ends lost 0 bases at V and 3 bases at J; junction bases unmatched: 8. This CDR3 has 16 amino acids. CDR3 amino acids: CASSLATAGGLYEQYF. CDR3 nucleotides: TGCGCCAGCAGCTTGGCCACGGCGGGAGGTCTCTACGAGCAGTACTTC.

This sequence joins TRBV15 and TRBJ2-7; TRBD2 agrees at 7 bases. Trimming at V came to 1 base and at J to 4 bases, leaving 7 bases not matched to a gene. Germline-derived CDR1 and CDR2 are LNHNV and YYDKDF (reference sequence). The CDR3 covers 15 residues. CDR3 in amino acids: CATSRVSSGPYEQYF. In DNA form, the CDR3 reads TGTGCCACCAGCAGAGTGAGTAGCGGGCCATACGAGCAGTACTTC.

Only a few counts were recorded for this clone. The CDR3 bases are TGCGCCAGCAGCCATATCGACAGGGAAGACGAGCAGTACTTC. As protein: CASSHIDREDEQYF. The rearrangement links TRBV4-1 to TRBJ2-7; 7 bases match TRBD1. Trimming cost V 3 bases and J 5 bases; bases outside gene matches: 7. Per the germline V gene, CDR1 is MGHRA and CDR2 is YSYEKL. CDR3 size: 14 residues.

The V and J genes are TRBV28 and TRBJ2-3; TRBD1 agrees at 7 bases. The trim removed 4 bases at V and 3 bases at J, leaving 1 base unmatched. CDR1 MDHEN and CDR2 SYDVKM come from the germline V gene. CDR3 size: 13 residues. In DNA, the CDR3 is TGTGCCAGCAGTTGGGACAGTACAGATACGCAGTATTTT. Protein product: CASSWDSTDTQYF. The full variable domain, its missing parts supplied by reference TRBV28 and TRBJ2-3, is DVKVTQSSRYLVKRTGEKVFLECVQDMDHENMFWYRQDPGLGLRLIYFSYDVKMKEKGDIPEGYSVSREKKERFSLILESASTNQTSMYLCASSWDSTDTQYFGPGTRLTVL.

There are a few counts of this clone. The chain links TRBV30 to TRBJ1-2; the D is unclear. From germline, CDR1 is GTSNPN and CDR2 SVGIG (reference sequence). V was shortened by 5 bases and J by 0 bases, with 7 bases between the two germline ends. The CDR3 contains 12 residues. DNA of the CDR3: TGTGCCTGGGAGGGAGCTAACTATGGCTACACCTTC. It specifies CAWEGANYGYTF. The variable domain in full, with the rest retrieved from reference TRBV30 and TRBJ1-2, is SQTIHQWPATLVQPVGSPLSLECTVEGTSNPNLYWYRQAAGRGLQLLFYSVGIGQISSEVPQNLSASRPQDRQFILSSKKLLLSDSGFYLCAWEGANYGYTFGSGTRLTVV.

The CDR3 reads CASSWQGSAEAFF. CDR3 sequence (DNA): TGTGCCAGCAGCTGGCAGGGATCCGCTGAAGCTTTCTTT. The V call is TRBV7-9, the J call TRBJ1-1; tentative D call: TRBD1 (5 bases). V was cut by 4 bases and J by 6 bases, with 12 bases left in between. The CDR3 spans 13 residues. Germline lookup yields CDR1 SEHNR and CDR2 FQNEAQ (reference sequence).

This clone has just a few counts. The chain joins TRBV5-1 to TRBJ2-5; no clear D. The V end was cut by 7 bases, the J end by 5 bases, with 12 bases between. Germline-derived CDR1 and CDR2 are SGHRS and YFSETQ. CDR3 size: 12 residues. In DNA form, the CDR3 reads TGCGCCAGCGCTCCTTCCGGGGAGACCCAGTACTTC. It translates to CASAPSGETQYF.

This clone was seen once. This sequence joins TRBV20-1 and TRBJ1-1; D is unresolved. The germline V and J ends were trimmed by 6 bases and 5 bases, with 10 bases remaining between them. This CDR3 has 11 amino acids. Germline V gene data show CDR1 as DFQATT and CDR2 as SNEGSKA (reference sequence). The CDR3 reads CSAQISTEAFF. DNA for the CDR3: TGCAGTGCACAGATTTCTACTGAAGCTTTCTTT.

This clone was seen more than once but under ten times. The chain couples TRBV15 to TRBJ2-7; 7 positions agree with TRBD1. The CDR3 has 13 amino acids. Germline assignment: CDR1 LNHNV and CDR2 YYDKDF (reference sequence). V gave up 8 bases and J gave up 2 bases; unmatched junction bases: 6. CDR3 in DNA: TGTGCCACCGCCAGGGGGACAGCCTACGAGCAGTACTTC. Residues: CATARGTAYEQYF.

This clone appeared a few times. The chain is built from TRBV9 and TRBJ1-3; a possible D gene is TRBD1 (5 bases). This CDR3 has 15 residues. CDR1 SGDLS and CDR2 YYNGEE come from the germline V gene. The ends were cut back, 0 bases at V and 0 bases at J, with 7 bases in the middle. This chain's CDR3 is CASSVGRGSGNTIYF. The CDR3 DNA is TGTGCCAGCAGCGTAGGGAGGGGCTCTGGAAACACCATATATTTT. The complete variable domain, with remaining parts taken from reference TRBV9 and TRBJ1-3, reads DSGVTQTPKHLITATGQRVTLRCSPRSGDLSVYWYQQSLDQGLQFLIQYYNGEERAKGNILERFSAQQFPDLHSELNLSSLELGDSALYFCASSVGRGSGNTIYFGEGSWLTVV.

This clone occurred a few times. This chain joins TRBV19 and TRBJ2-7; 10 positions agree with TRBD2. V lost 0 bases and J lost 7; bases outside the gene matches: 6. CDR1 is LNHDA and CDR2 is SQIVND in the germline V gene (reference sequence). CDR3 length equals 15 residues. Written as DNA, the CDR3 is TGTGCCAGTAGTATAGATAAAGGACTAGCGGAAGAGCAGTACTTC. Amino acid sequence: CASSIDKGLAEEQYF.

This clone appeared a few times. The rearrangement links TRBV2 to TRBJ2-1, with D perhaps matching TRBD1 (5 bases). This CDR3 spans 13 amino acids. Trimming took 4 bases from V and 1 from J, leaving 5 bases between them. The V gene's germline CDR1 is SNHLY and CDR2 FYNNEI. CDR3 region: CASSAGSYNEQFF. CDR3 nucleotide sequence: TGTGCCAGCAGTGCAGGGTCCTACAATGAGCAGTTCTTC. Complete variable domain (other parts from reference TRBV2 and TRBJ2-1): EPEVTQTPSHQVTQMGQEVILRCVPISNHLYFYWYRQILGQKVEFLVSFYNNEISEKSEIFDDQFSVERPDGSNFTLKIRSTKLEDSAMYFCASSAGSYNEQFFGPGTRLTVL.

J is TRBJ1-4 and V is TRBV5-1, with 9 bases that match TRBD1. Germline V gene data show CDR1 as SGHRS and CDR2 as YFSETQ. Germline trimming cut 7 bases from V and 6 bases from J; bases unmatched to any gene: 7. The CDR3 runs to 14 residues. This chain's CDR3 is CASQSTGGDEKLFF. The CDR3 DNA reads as TGCGCCAGCCAATCAACAGGGGGCGATGAAAAACTGTTTTTT.

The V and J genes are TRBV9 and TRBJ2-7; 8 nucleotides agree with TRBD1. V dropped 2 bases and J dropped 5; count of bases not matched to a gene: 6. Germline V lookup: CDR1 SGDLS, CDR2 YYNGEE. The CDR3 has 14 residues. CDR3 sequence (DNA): TGTGCCAGCAGCGTTGGACAGGGCAGGGACGAGCAGTACTTC. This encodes CASSVGQGRDEQYF.

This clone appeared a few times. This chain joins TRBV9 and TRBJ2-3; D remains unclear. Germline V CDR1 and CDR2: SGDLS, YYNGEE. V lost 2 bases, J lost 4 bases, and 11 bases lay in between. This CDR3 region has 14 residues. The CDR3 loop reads CASSVYLFADTQYF. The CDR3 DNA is TGTGCCAGCAGCGTCTACCTTTTTGCAGATACGCAGTATTTT.

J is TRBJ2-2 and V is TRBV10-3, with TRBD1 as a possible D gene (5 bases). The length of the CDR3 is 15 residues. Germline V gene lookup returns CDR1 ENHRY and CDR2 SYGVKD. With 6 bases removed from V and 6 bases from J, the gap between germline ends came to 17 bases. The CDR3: CAIRVMTDGSGELFF. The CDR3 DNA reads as TGTGCCATCAGGGTAATGACAGACGGGTCCGGGGAGCTGTTTTTT.

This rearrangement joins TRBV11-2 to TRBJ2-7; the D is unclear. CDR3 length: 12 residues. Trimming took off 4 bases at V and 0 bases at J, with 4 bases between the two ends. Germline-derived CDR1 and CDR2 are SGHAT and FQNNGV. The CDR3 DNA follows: TGTGCCAGCAGCTCTAGCTCCTACGAGCAGTACTTC. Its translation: CASSSSSYEQYF.

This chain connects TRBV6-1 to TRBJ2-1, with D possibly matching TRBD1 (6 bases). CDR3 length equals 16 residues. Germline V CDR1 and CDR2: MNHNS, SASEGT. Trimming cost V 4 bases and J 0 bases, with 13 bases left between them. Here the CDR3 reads CASSALARGSYNEQFF. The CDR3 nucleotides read TGTGCCAGCAGTGCCTTAGCCAGGGGCTCCTACAATGAGCAGTTCTTC.

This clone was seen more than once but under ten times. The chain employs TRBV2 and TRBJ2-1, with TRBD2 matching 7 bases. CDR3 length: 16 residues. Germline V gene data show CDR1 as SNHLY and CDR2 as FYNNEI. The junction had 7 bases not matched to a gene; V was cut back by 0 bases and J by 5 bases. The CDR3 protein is CASSEAGSGIDNEQFF. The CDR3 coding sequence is TGTGCCAGCAGTGAAGCTGGGAGCGGGATAGACAATGAGCAGTTCTTC.

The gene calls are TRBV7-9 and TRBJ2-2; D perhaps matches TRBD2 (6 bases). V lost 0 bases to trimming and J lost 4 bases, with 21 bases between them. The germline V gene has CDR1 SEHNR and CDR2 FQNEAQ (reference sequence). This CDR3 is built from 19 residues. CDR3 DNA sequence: TGTGCCAGCAGCTTAGCGTATCGATGGGGGGAGTTGAGCACCGGGGAGCTGTTTTTT. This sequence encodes CASSLAYRWGELSTGELFF.

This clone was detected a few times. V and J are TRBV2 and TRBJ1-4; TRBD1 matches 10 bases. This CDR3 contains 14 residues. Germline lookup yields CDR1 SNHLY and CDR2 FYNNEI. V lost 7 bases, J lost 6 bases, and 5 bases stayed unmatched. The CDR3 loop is CASNQGQGYEKLFF. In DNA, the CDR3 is TGTGCCAGCAATCAGGGACAGGGGTATGAAAAACTGTTTTTT.